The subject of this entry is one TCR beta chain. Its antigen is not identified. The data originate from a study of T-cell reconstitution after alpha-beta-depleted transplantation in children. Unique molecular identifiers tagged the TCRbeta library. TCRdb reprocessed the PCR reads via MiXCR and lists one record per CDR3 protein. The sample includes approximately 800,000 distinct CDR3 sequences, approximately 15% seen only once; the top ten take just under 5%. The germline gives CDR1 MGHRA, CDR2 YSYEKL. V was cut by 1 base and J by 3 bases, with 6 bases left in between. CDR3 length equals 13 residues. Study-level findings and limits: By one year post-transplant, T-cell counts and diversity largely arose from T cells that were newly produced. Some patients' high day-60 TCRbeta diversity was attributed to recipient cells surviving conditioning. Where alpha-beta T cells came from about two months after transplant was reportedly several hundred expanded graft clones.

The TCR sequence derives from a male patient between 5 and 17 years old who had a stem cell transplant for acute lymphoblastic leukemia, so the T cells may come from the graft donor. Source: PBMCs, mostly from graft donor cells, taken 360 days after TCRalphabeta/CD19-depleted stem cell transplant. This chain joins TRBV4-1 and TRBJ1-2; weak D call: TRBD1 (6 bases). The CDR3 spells CASSQGQDYGYTF. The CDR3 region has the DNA TGCGCCAGCAGCCAAGGACAGGACTATGGCTACACCTTC.